The T cell receptor beta chain described here comes from a study of T-cell memory formation after mild COVID-19. Whole-study results and caveats: Clonal second-wave expansions that peaked on day 37 had unconfirmed SARS-CoV-2 specificity.

This clonotype was observed a handful of times. The target antigen is unknown. Germline V CDR1 and CDR2: LGHNA, YSLEER. J was trimmed by 7 bases and V by 0 bases; bases with no gene match: 7. This CDR3 is 15 amino acids long. One entry per CDR3 protein results from TCRdb running MiXCR on the 5' RACE reads. This sample has a few hundred thousand distinct CDR3 sequences, with around 19% found just once. V is TRBV4-3 and J is TRBJ1-1, with 8 nucleotides matching TRBD1. Input material: PBMCs or a T cell subset sorted from them (not recorded which). This receptor was taken from a man aged 18 to 30 who had mild COVID-19 (a few samples of this study predate the infection). Cell type and time point are not known. Here the CDR3 reads CASSQDRTGGDEAFF. CDR3 nucleotide sequence: TGCGCCAGCAGCCAAGACAGAACAGGGGGTGATGAAGCTTTCTTT.